A single sample gave rise to the 5 T cell receptor beta chains below, sequenced in a study of shared clonotypes between healthy human individuals. TCRdb keeps only in-frame clones here, not all; method: immunoSEQ multiplex PCR. The sample lists some 470,000 clones, over 65% occurring once. The sample taken for sequencing was PBMCs. The receptors were gathered from a middle-aged woman in good health. Some clones in this sample may be carry-over from other donors' samples.

V is TRBV5-5 and J is TRBJ2-5, with 9 nucleotides matching TRBD2. The CDR3 totals 14 residues. Germline loops: CDR1 SGHKS, CDR2 YYEKEE (reference sequence). The V and J ends lost 4 bases and 4 bases, in that order; junction bases with no gene match: 5. CDR3 DNA: TGTGCCAGCAGCCCTTTACTAGCGGGAGAGACCCAGTACTTC. The encoded protein is CASSPLLAGETQYF.

The rearrangement joins TRBV9 to TRBJ2-1; possible D gene TRBD2, 5 bases. Looked up from germline, CDR1 is SGDLS and CDR2 is YYNGEE. The CDR3 totals 13 residues. V dropped 0 bases and J dropped 6 bases, with 7 bases sitting between them. CDR3: CASSVVSGNEQFF. The CDR3, as DNA: TGTGCCAGCAGCGTAGTGAGCGGCAATGAGCAGTTCTTC.

This clone was counted many times. Other DNA sequences in this specimen translate into the identical CDR3. The chain employs TRBV30 and TRBJ1-2, with TRBD1 as a possible D gene (6 bases). This CDR3 contains 16 residues. V was cut by 0 bases and J by 7 bases, with 21 bases left in between. Germline CDR1 and CDR2: GTSNPN and SVGIG (reference sequence). This CDR3 reads CAWSVLGAGALSGYTF. The CDR3 nucleotides read TGTGCCTGGAGTGTACTGGGAGCGGGGGCGCTTAGTGGCTACACCTTC.

This clone was detected only a few times. The rearrangement links TRBV11-2 to TRBJ1-2; no reliable D call. V was pared by 5 bases and J by 9 bases, with 16 bases between. CDR1 and CDR2 (germline): SGHAT, FQNNGV. This CDR3 is built from 13 residues. CDR3 region: CASSAPIKGSYTF. DNA for the CDR3: TGTGCCAGCAGCGCCCCAATTAAAGGGAGCTACACCTTC.

This chain connects TRBV7-6 to TRBJ1-1; D perhaps matches TRBD1 (6 bases). CDR1 and CDR2 (germline): SGHVS, FNYEAQ. V lost 5 bases to trimming and J lost 2 bases, with 9 bases between them. There are 13 residues in the CDR3. CDR3 loop: CASSRDTNTEAFF. In DNA, the CDR3 is TGTGCCAGCAGCCGGGACACCAACACTGAAGCTTTCTTT.